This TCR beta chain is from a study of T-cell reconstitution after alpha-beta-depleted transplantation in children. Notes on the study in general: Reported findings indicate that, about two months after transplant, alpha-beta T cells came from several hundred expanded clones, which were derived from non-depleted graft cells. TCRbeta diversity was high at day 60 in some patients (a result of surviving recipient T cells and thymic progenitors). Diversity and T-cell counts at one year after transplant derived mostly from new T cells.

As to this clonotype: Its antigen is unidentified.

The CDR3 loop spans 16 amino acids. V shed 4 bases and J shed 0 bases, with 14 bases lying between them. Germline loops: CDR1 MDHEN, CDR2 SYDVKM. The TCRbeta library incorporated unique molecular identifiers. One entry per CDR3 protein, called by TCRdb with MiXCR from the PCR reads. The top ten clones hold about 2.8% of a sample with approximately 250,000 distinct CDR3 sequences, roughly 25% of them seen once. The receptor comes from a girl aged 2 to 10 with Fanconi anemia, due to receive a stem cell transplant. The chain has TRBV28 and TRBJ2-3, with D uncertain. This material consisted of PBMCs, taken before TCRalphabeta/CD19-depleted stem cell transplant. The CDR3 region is CASSSIVARSTDTQYF. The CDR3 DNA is TGTGCCAGCAGTTCCATTGTAGCCAGGAGCACAGATACGCAGTATTTT.